Sequencing of this TCR beta chain was carried out in a study of cytomegalovirus exposure and HLA in healthy donors. CDR3 length: 12 residues. Germline V gene sequence: CDR1 WSHSY, CDR2 SAAADI. The V end was cut by 10 bases, the J end by 2 bases, with 11 bases between. Amplification used 60 Vbeta primers and 13 Jbeta primers. Libraries were prepared by immunoSEQ multiplex PCR; TCRdb keeps only in-frame clonotypes and omits some of them. The sample comprises about 130,000 clones, 78% of which are singletons, and approximately 11% rests with the top ten. The V gene is TRBV10-2, the J gene TRBJ1-1; D remains ambiguous. The clonotype was recovered from a young man in good health and CMV-seropositive. Sequencing was carried out using PBMCs. This chain's CDR3 is CATSDINTEAFF. The CDR3 coding sequence is TGCGCCACCTCTGACATAAACACTGAAGCTTTCTTT.